This T cell receptor (beta chain) was obtained from a study of tumour-infiltrating T cells in Burkitt lymphoma. General observations from the study: Several public clonotypes were shared across many Burkitt lymphoma patients.

Assay: immunoSEQ multiplex PCR; the TCRdb copy retains only in-frame clones and omits some. The table lists around 50,000 clones, roughly 30% of them singletons, with roughly 2.8% in the top ten. The length of the CDR3 is 15 residues. Germline values: CDR1 MNHNS, CDR2 SASEGT. The ends were cut back, 7 bases at V and 6 bases at J, with 21 bases in the middle. This clone came up a few times. Antigen specificity is unknown. Source material: tumor tissue. The rearrangement links TRBV6-1 to TRBJ1-1; D is ambiguous. The source is a human donor with Burkitt lymphoma. The CDR3 nucleotides read TGTGCCAGCACCGAATTGAGGGCTAGGTGGGCTGAAGCTTTCTTT. This encodes CASTELRARWAEAFF.